The 13 T cell receptor beta chains below were found in one sample sequenced in a study of blood T cell repertoires in COVID-19. TCRdb's table, derived via immunoSEQ multiplex PCR, lists solely in-frame clones and lacks some. Among more than 200,000 clones listed, around 90% were seen once. The specimen was PBMCs or T cells enriched from blood (not recorded which). All receptors derive from a man aged 25-45 years who had recovered from COVID-19.

The chain joins TRBV27 to TRBJ2-7; 8 nucleotides match TRBD2. This CDR3 spans 13 amino acids. The germline V gene encodes CDR1 MNHEY and CDR2 SMNVEV (reference sequence). V lost 3 bases and J lost 6; bases outside the gene matches: 4. The CDR3 bases are TGTGCCAGCAGTTTTAGCGGGATTGTCGAGCAGTACTTC. Translating it yields CASSFSGIVEQYF.

The genes are TRBV19 and TRBJ2-1; 8 bases line up with TRBD1. This CDR3 is 15 amino acids long. The ends lost 4 bases at V and 4 bases at J; junction bases unmatched: 6. From germline, CDR1 is LNHDA and CDR2 SQIVND (reference sequence). CDR3 amino acids: CASSTSGTGYNEQFF. CDR3 DNA: TGTGCCAGTAGTACGTCCGGGACAGGATACAATGAGCAGTTCTTC.

Written as DNA, the CDR3 is TGCGCCAGCAGCTTGGCCTTGTATTCACCCCTCCACTTT. Protein product: CASSLALYSPLHF. V and J are TRBV5-1 and TRBJ1-6; D call uncertain. CDR3 length equals 13 residues. Trimming cost V 0 bases and J 8 bases, with 6 bases left between them. CDR1 SGHRS and CDR2 YFSETQ come from the germline V gene.

The CDR3 loop is CASSIQGSYEQYF. The CDR3 DNA is TGTGCCAGCAGCATACAGGGAAGCTACGAGCAGTACTTC. The chain recombines TRBV6-5 with TRBJ2-7; a possible D gene is TRBD1 (6 bases). The V end was cut by 6 bases, the J end by 3 bases, with 12 bases between. In germline, CDR1 is MNHEY, CDR2 SVGAGI. The CDR3 is made up of 13 amino acids.

V and J are TRBV14 and TRBJ2-1; TRBD1 agrees at 7 bases. Per germline, CDR1 SGHDN and CDR2 FVKESK. The CDR3 contains 16 residues. J was trimmed by 4 bases and V by 3 bases; bases with no gene match: 9. The CDR3 DNA follows: TGTGCCAGCAGCCACGCTGGGACAGTGTTATACAATGAGCAGTTCTTC. Its translation: CASSHAGTVLYNEQFF.

V and J are TRBV7-2 and TRBJ2-5; TRBD2 matches at 8 bases. CDR1 and CDR2 from the germline V gene are SGHTA and FQGNSA. There are 14 residues in the CDR3. The trim removed 6 bases at V and 5 bases at J, leaving 8 bases unmatched. The chain's CDR3 is CASSTGLASETQYF. The CDR3, as DNA: TGTGCCAGCAGTACTGGACTAGCCTCGGAGACCCAGTACTTC.

This chain links TRBV5-1 with TRBJ1-1, with D possibly TRBD1 on 5 matching bases. Trimming took 0 bases from V and 3 from J, leaving 6 bases between them. The CDR3 runs to 13 residues. In germline, CDR1 is SGHRS, CDR2 YFSETQ. CDR3: CASSLAGYTEAFF. CDR3 DNA sequence: TGCGCCAGCAGCTTGGCAGGGTACACTGAAGCTTTCTTT. Based on the CDR3 plus reference TRBV5-1 and TRBJ1-1, the full variable domain is KAGVTQTPRYLIKTRGQQVTLSCSPISGHRSVSWYQQTPGQGLQFLFEYFSETQRNKGNFPGRFSGRQFSNSRSEMNVSTLELGDSALYLCASSLAGYTEAFFGQGTRLTVV.

The chain employs TRBV9 and TRBJ2-5; tentative D call: TRBD1 (5 bases). The germline V gene encodes CDR1 SGDLS and CDR2 YYNGEE. The CDR3 is 16 residues long. Trimming cost V 4 bases and J 5 bases, with 21 bases left between them. CDR3 DNA: TGTGCCAGCAGCCGCCCTGACAGAGCAATTGTGGAGACCCAGTACTTC. Protein sequence: CASSRPDRAIVETQYF.

This clone came up once. The J gene is TRBJ1-5, the V gene TRBV19; 11 positions agree with TRBD1. Germline CDR1 reads LNHDA; CDR2 reads SQIVND (reference sequence). V was clipped by 7 bases and J by 0 bases; unmatched bases: 14. The CDR3 spans 19 residues. For the CDR3, the DNA is TGTGCCAGTACCCCCGCGGCCGGGACAGGGGGTTATAGCAATCAGCCCCAGCATTTT. Amino acids: CASTPAAGTGGYSNQPQHF.

The V call is TRBV25-1, the J call TRBJ1-6; a possible D gene is TRBD1 (5 bases). V was shortened by 1 base and J by 4 bases, with 17 bases between the two germline ends. CDR3 length: 18 residues. Germline V gene data show CDR1 as MGHDK and CDR2 as SYGVNS. As DNA, the CDR3 is TGTGCCAGCAGTGAATCGGCCCAGGGTGAAAGTTATAATTCACCCCTCCACTTT. Translating it yields CASSESAQGESYNSPLHF.

The genes are TRBV6-5 and TRBJ1-2; D is unclear. The CDR3 is 12 amino acids. V was trimmed by 8 bases and J by 6 bases, leaving 13 bases between them. Germline V gene data show CDR1 as MNHEY and CDR2 as SVGAGI. For the CDR3, the DNA is TGTGCCAGCGCCAATCCTGGGCATGGCTACACCTTC. The encoded protein is CASANPGHGYTF.

The rearrangement uses TRBV3-1 (or the pseudogene TRBV3-2) and TRBJ2-7, with 7 bases aligning to TRBD1. Germline-derived CDR1 and CDR2 are LGHDT and YNNKEL (reference sequence). With 6 bases clipped from V and 1 base from J, the junction kept 9 bases outside the gene matches. The CDR3 runs to 15 residues. DNA of the CDR3: TGTGCCAGCAGTCGCCACAGGGGCTTTTCCTACGAGCAGTACTTC. It specifies CASSRHRGFSYEQYF.

The V and J genes are TRBV30 and TRBJ1-1; D uncertain. The CDR3 has 15 residues. The V gene's germline CDR1 is GTSNPN and CDR2 SVGIG (reference sequence). Trimming left V 2 bases short and J 1 base short, with 14 bases between. Here the CDR3 reads CAWSSLEQWNTEAFF. The CDR3 coding sequence is TGTGCCTGGAGTAGCCTTGAACAGTGGAACACTGAAGCTTTCTTT.